These T cell receptor beta chains were read from a single sample in a study of shared clonotypes between healthy human individuals. Libraries were prepared by immunoSEQ multiplex PCR; TCRdb keeps only in-frame clonotypes and omits some of them. The sample includes 550,000 to 850,000 clones, 55% to 75% seen only once; the top ten take more than 1.5%. The sequenced sample was memory CD4+ T cells sorted from blood. All receptors derive from a woman in her thirties in good health. CDR3s include the opening cysteine and the closing phenylalanine or tryptophan. Expanded clones are given a class, and other clones once, few, many or no size at all.

j_gene,abundance,v_gene,CDR3aa
TRBJ2-3,.,TRBV29-1,CSVEPRVAGADTQYF
TRBJ2-2,.,TRBV5-4,CASSSGGYDTGELFF
TRBJ2-7,.,TRBV11-2,CASSPGSGRVYEQYF
TRBJ2-1,.,TRBV9,CASSVGGRGFYNEQFF
TRBJ2-5,.,TRBV29-1,CSVVGTGVETQYF
TRBJ2-1,.,TRBV27,CASSLYGGLSGEQFF
TRBJ2-3,.,TRBV18,CASSTSWPTDTQYF
TRBJ2-1,.,TRBV4-1,CASSQAPRDPPRNEQFF
TRBJ1-5,few,TRBV2,CASSERSGNQPQHF
TRBJ2-2,.,TRBV5-1,CASSPEGFLQNTGELFF
TRBJ1-4,.,TRBV19,CASRFGGGWANEKLFF
TRBJ2-2,.,TRBV18,CASSPGVGPSSGELFF
TRBJ2-1,.,TRBV11-3,CASSTDRVLYNEQFF
TRBJ2-3,.,TRBV2,CASIKDRTDTQYF
TRBJ2-3,.,TRBV4-2,CASSQDSGTYTDTQYF
TRBJ1-2,.,TRBV5-5,CASSLSFGTGVGYTF
TRBJ1-1,.,TRBV7-8,CASSLQGKMNTEAFF
TRBJ2-3,.,TRBV11-2,CASSLGASTDTQYF
TRBJ2-5,.,TRBV14,CASSQAQIGTQYF
TRBJ2-7,.,TRBV4-1,CASSPAWGTGYEQYF
TRBJ2-7,.,TRBV5-1,CASSWHTAGGTYEQYF
TRBJ2-6,.,TRBV19,CASSIEGRAPLSGANVLTF
TRBJ1-2,.,TRBV13,CASSSLNPGRAEGSYGYTF
TRBJ2-5,many,TRBV29-1,CSAGLARKTQYF
TRBJ2-7,.,TRBV4-1,CASSPRGSGSTYEQYF
TRBJ2-1,.,TRBV19,CASSIDISSYNEQFF